The 26 T cell receptor beta chains below were found in one sample sequenced in a study of shared clonotypes between healthy human individuals. Clones were read by immunoSEQ multiplex PCR, and TCRdb kept only the in-frame ones, dropping some. This table has hundreds of thousands of clones, about 80% appearing once. Sequenced input: PBMCs. The receptors here all came from a woman between 40 and 50 years old in good health. Some clones in this sample may be carry-over from other donors' samples.

J is TRBJ2-7 and V is TRBV19; 10 nucleotides align to TRBD2. The CDR3 totals 13 residues. The trim removed 9 bases at V and 4 bases at J, leaving 6 bases unmatched. Looked up from germline, CDR1 is LNHDA and CDR2 is SQIVND (reference sequence). CDR3 protein: CARTSGCRYEQYF. The CDR3 region has the DNA TGTGCCAGGACTAGCGGGTGTCGTTACGAGCAGTACTTC.

The chain joins TRBV6-4 to TRBJ2-2; D is unresolved. The V end was cut by 6 bases, the J end by 2 bases, with 4 bases between. This CDR3 contains 12 residues. CDR1 and CDR2 (germline): MRHNA, SNTAGT. CDR3 loop: CASSSNTGELFF. The CDR3 DNA sequence: TGTGCCAGCAGCTCAAACACCGGGGAGCTGTTTTTT.

The chain has TRBV7-9 and TRBJ2-5, with D perhaps TRBD1 (5 bases). V was pared by 7 bases and J by 5 bases, with 14 bases between. CDR1 is SEHNR, CDR2 FQNEAQ, per germline (reference sequence). CDR3 length: 13 residues. CDR3 in DNA: TGTGCCAGCACCGTAGGGGATGGGGAGACCCAGTACTTC. Translating gives CASTVGDGETQYF.

The chain employs TRBV27 and TRBJ2-7; TRBD1 might be the D (6 bases). This CDR3 comprises 15 residues. Germline CDR1 is MNHEY and CDR2 is SMNVEV (reference sequence). V lost 3 bases and J lost 1, with 13 bases in between. The CDR3 sequence: CASSLLGTLSYEQYF. The CDR3 DNA follows: TGTGCCAGCAGTTTGCTCGGGACACTTTCCTACGAGCAGTACTTC.

This clone was observed many times. The gene calls are TRBV10-3 and TRBJ1-1; D possibly corresponds to TRBD1 (5 bases). This CDR3 has 13 amino acids. Germline V gene sequence: CDR1 ENHRY, CDR2 SYGVKD. The V gene lost 7 bases and the J gene lost 0 bases, with 9 bases spanning the gap. Here the CDR3 reads CAIKGHLNTEAFF. In DNA form, the CDR3 reads TGTGCCATCAAAGGACACTTGAACACTGAAGCTTTCTTT.

The chain joins TRBV5-1 to TRBJ2-2; TRBD1 matches at 7 bases. In germline, CDR1 is SGHRS, CDR2 YFSETQ. This CDR3 region has 14 residues. The trim removed 7 bases at V and 8 bases at J, leaving 11 bases unmatched. CDR3 amino acids: CASQSDRPPGELFF. The CDR3 DNA follows: TGCGCCAGCCAATCGGACAGGCCCCCAGGGGAGCTGTTTTTT.

The gene calls are TRBV10-3 and TRBJ2-3; tentatively, D is TRBD1 or TRBD2 (5 bases each). The germline V and J ends were trimmed by 8 bases and 0 bases, with 12 bases remaining between them. CDR1 is ENHRY and CDR2 is SYGVKD in the germline V gene. The CDR3 length is 14 residues. CDR3 sequence: CAIGVGPSTDTQYF. The CDR3 DNA reads TGTGCCATCGGCGTGGGACCAAGCACAGATACGCAGTATTTT.

A few counts support this clone. The chain uses TRBV9 and TRBJ2-7; D is perhaps TRBD1 (6 bases). Deletions cut 0 bases from V and 7 bases from J, with 20 bases between. This CDR3 has 16 amino acids. Germline V gene sequence: CDR1 SGDLS, CDR2 YYNGEE. The CDR3 sequence is CASSVVSTGFLGEQYF. CDR3 bases: TGTGCCAGCAGCGTAGTCTCCACAGGGTTTCTGGGTGAGCAGTACTTC.

The V gene is TRBV7-8, the J gene TRBJ1-1; D not resolved. The germline CDR1 and CDR2 sequences are SGHVS and FQNEAQ. This CDR3 has 16 residues. With 6 bases removed from V and 5 bases from J, the gap between germline ends came to 22 bases. DNA for the CDR3: TGTGCCAGCAGTTCCCCTGTTACGGGATTGATGACTGAAGCTTTCTTT. It encodes CASSSPVTGLMTEAFF.

This chain connects TRBV6-5 to TRBJ1-1; 10 bases are a match to TRBD1. Trimming at V came to 6 bases and at J to 0 bases, leaving 4 bases not matched to a gene. The CDR3 has 15 residues. Germline V gene data show CDR1 as MNHEY and CDR2 as SVGAGI. The CDR3 protein is CASSRDRGLNTEAFF. DNA of the CDR3: TGTGCCAGCAGCCGGGACAGGGGCCTGAACACTGAAGCTTTCTTT.

Comments on this clone: One base away lies a much larger clone, so this may be a sequencing read error. J is TRBJ1-2 and V is TRBV6-1; D unresolved. Germline V gene data show CDR1 as MNHNS and CDR2 as SASEGT. The CDR3 length is 13 residues. The CDR3 protein is CASNPGEGSGCTF. For the CDR3, the DNA is TGTGCCAGCAACCCGGGCGAAGGGTCGGGCTGCACCTTC.

This clone occurred many times. The chain uses TRBV11-1 and TRBJ2-7; D is perhaps TRBD2 (6 bases). In germline, CDR1 is SGHAT, CDR2 FQDESV (reference sequence). The CDR3 contains 14 residues. The V end lost 5 bases, the J end lost 4 bases, and 15 bases lay between the germline ends. CDR3 region: CASSTIGGTYEQYF. The CDR3 nucleotides read TGTGCCAGCAGCACCATCGGAGGGACGTACGAGCAGTACTTC.

This chain connects TRBV18 to TRBJ2-1, with a possible D match to TRBD1 (5 bases). V was pared by 4 bases and J by 5 bases, with 9 bases between. The CDR3 contains 13 residues. The germline gives CDR1 KGHSH, CDR2 LQKENI. The CDR3 nucleotides are TGTGCCAGCTCACTCAGACAGAACAATGAGCAGTTCTTC. This sequence encodes CASSLRQNNEQFF. Complete variable domain (other parts from reference TRBV18 and TRBJ2-1): NAGVMQNPRHLVRRRGQEARLRCSPMKGHSHVYWYRQLPEEGLKFMVYLQKENIIDESGMPKERFSAEFPKEGPSILRIQQVVRGDSAAYFCASSLRQNNEQFFGPGTRLTVL.

This chain connects TRBV15 to TRBJ1-2; a possible D gene is TRBD1 (5 bases). CDR3 size: 14 residues. Trimming took 4 bases from V and 0 from J, leaving 9 bases between them. CDR1 and CDR2 from the germline V gene are LNHNV and YYDKDF (reference sequence). The chain's CDR3 is CATSKGRTNYGYTF. In DNA form, the CDR3 reads TGTGCCACCAGCAAGGGACGGACTAACTATGGCTACACCTTC.

The V and J genes are TRBV30 and TRBJ1-4; the D is unclear. The CDR3 length is 11 residues. V was shortened by 5 bases and J by 8 bases, with 9 bases between the two germline ends. The V gene's germline CDR1 is GTSNPN and CDR2 SVGIG (reference sequence). CDR3 residues: CAWGRREKLFF. Written as DNA, the CDR3 is TGTGCCTGGGGTAGGAGGGAAAAACTGTTTTTT.

J is TRBJ2-4 and V is TRBV5-4; possibly TRBD1 for D (6 bases). Germline lookup yields CDR1 SGHNT and CDR2 YYREEE (reference sequence). This CDR3 region has 15 residues. The V end was cut by 4 bases, the J end by 5 bases, with 16 bases between. The DNA of the CDR3 is TGTGCCAGCAGCGGTGGGGCCAAGGGGGAAAACATTCAGTACTTC. This sequence encodes CASSGGAKGENIQYF.

The chain is built from TRBV5-4 and TRBJ2-1; 14 bases line up with TRBD2. This CDR3 contains 17 residues. From germline, CDR1 is SGHNT and CDR2 YYREEE (reference sequence). Trimming took 5 bases from V and 5 from J; bases not matched to a gene: 9. The CDR3 reads CASSSGLAGGPNNEQFF. The CDR3 DNA reads TGTGCCAGCAGTTCCGGACTAGCGGGAGGACCCAACAATGAGCAGTTCTTC.

This clone came up a few times. The sample has other DNA sequences that encode this CDR3 too. The chain is built from TRBV9 and TRBJ2-3; D is undetermined. V was trimmed by 0 bases and J by 0 bases, leaving 5 bases between them. Germline V lookup: CDR1 SGDLS, CDR2 YYNGEE. This CDR3 has 14 residues. CDR3 region: CASSVDGSTDTQYF. The CDR3 DNA sequence: TGTGCCAGCAGCGTAGACGGTAGCACAGATACGCAGTATTTT.

Only one count was recorded for this clone. This rearrangement joins TRBV6-5 to TRBJ1-2; no definite D call. Germline lookup yields CDR1 MNHEY and CDR2 SVGAGI. The V end lost 6 bases, the J end lost 8 bases, and 19 bases lay between the germline ends. The CDR3 is 14 amino acids. The CDR3 is CASRLSAGAFGYTF. CDR3 nucleotide sequence: TGTGCCAGCAGATTGTCGGCGGGTGCTTTCGGCTACACCTTC.

The V gene is TRBV27, the J gene TRBJ1-2, with 7 positions matching TRBD1. The CDR3 consists of 13 residues. V dropped 6 bases and J dropped 4; count of bases not matched to a gene: 5. In germline, CDR1 is MNHEY, CDR2 SMNVEV (reference sequence). The CDR3: CASRQTGAYGYTF. The CDR3 nucleotides read TGTGCCAGCAGACAAACAGGGGCCTATGGCTACACCTTC.

In DNA form, the CDR3 reads TGTGCCAGCAGTCGGGACAGGGGGCGGGAGACCCAGTACTTC. Translating gives CASSRDRGRETQYF. The V call is TRBV6-5, the J call TRBJ2-5; 12 nucleotides match TRBD1. The ends lost 5 bases at V and 5 bases at J; junction bases unmatched: 3. This CDR3 has 14 amino acids. The germline V gene has CDR1 MNHEY and CDR2 SVGAGI.

The CDR3 reads CASSQSKDRVLFTDTQYF. The DNA for the CDR3 is TGCGCCAGCAGTCAATCCAAGGACAGGGTTTTGTTCACAGATACGCAGTATTTT. The chain carries TRBV23-1 and TRBJ2-3; 8 bases are a match to TRBD1. TRBV23-1 counts as an open reading frame of uncertain function. CDR3 length: 18 residues. With 0 bases clipped from V and 2 bases from J, the junction kept 10 bases outside the gene matches.

Comment on this clone: Other nucleotide sequences in the sample specify the same CDR3. The chain joins TRBV11-2 to TRBJ2-3; the match to TRBD1 covers 8 bases. The V gene end was trimmed by 5 bases and the J gene end by 2 bases; junction bases not matched to a gene: 3. CDR1 is SGHAT and CDR2 is FQNNGV in the germline V gene. There are 14 residues in the CDR3. CDR3 sequence (DNA): TGTGCCAGCAGCCTGGACAGGGTCACAGATACGCAGTATTTT. It codes for CASSLDRVTDTQYF.

This clone has only one observation. V is TRBV25-1 and J is TRBJ1-4; tentative D call: TRBD1 (5 bases). The CDR3 is 14 residues long. V was pared by 7 bases and J by 7 bases, with 16 bases between. Germline V gives CDR1 MGHDK, CDR2 SYGVNS. The CDR3 reads CASTFGGSGEKLFF. In DNA, the CDR3 is TGTGCCAGCACCTTTGGGGGGTCTGGTGAAAAACTGTTTTTT.

The rearrangement links TRBV30 to TRBJ2-2, with 10 bases identical to TRBD2. Germline loops: CDR1 GTSNPN, CDR2 SVGIG (reference sequence). This CDR3 has 14 residues. J was trimmed by 4 bases and V by 4 bases; bases with no gene match: 3. CDR3 sequence: CAWTSGRSTGELFF. Written as DNA, the CDR3 is TGTGCCTGGACTAGCGGGAGATCCACCGGGGAGCTGTTTTTT.

V is TRBV4-2 and J is TRBJ2-5; 11 bases align to TRBD1. Germline CDR1 LGHNA, CDR2 YNFKEQ. CDR3 length equals 16 residues. The junction had 5 bases not matched to a gene; V was cut back by 3 bases and J by 2 bases. Written as DNA, the CDR3 is TGTGCCAGCAGCCAGGGGGACAGGGGGGATCAAGAGACCCAGTACTTC. Translating it yields CASSQGDRGDQETQYF.